The sequence of this T cell receptor beta chain was determined in a study of cytomegalovirus exposure and HLA in healthy donors. Vbeta (60) and Jbeta (13) primers were used in the PCR. The assay was immunoSEQ multiplex PCR, and TCRdb's table has in-frame clones only and misses some. Here the sample spans under 200,000 clones, more than 70% being singletons. Germline V gives CDR1 SGDLS, CDR2 YYNGEE. The CDR3 consists of 17 residues. Trimming took off 0 bases at V and 2 bases at J, with 15 bases between the two ends. General observations from the study: The authors later found TCR association rates varying by HLA locus, with DRB1 most and HLA-C fewest. Apart from CMV serostatus, no immune exposure information was available. As a later analysis showed, several of the most significant clusters appeared to be linked to common viral pathogens. According to an earlier analysis, most TCR beta V segments yielded productive rearrangements about 87% or about 30% of the time.

Regarding this clone: Its antigen is unidentified.

The TCR comes from a boy aged 2-15 years in good health and CMV-seronegative. The source material was PBMCs. This chain links TRBV9 with TRBJ2-1; TRBD2 is a possible D gene (6 bases). This chain's CDR3 is CASSVEVLRGAYNEQFF. The CDR3 DNA reads TGTGCCAGCAGCGTAGAGGTCTTGCGGGGAGCCTACAATGAGCAGTTCTTC.